Reported below is one T cell receptor (beta chain). The data are from a study of blood T cell repertoires in COVID-19. About the study: The study drew acute and convalescent COVID-19 samples from the United States, Italy and Spain.

Source study methods: The authors estimated nucleated cell counts from reference gene primer amplification. Libraries were prepared by immunoSEQ multiplex PCR; TCRdb keeps only in-frame clonotypes and omits some of them. V and J calls and clone size are copied from that table; D and trimming were computed from the DNA. There are around 97,000 clones in the sample; 75% to 90% occur only once, and over 10% lies in the top ten. This clonotype was obtained from a human donor in a cohort sampled during active or convalescent COVID-19. Sequencing was performed on peripheral blood.

The CDR3 loop is CASSIRDSPSYEQYF. CDR3 nucleotides: TGTGCCAGTAGTATTCGAGACAGCCCCTCCTACGAGCAGTACTTC. The V gene is TRBV19, the J gene TRBJ2-7, with a possible D match to TRBD1 (5 bases). V shed 3 bases and J shed 0 bases, with 12 bases lying between them. Germline assignment: CDR1 LNHDA and CDR2 SQIVND (reference sequence). CDR3 length: 15 amino acids.